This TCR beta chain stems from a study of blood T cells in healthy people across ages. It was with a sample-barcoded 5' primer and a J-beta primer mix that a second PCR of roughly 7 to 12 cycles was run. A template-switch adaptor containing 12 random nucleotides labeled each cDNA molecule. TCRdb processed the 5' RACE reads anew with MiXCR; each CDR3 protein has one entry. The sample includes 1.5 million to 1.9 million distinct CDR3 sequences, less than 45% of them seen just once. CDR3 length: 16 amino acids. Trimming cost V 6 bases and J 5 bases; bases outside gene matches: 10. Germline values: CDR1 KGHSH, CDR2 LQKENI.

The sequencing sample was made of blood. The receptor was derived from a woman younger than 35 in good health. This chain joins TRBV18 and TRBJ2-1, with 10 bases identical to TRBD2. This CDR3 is CASSGRTSGRDNEQFF. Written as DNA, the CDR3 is TGTGCCAGCTCGGGTCGGACTAGCGGTAGGGACAATGAGCAGTTCTTC.